A selection of T cell receptor beta chains follows, all from one sample in a study of OX40 agonist ivuxolimab in advanced cancers. Sequencing was performed with immunoSEQ multiplex PCR; in TCRdb, only in-frame clones are kept and a portion is missing. The sample contains 100,000 to 140,000 clones, 75% to 95% of which appear only once. Here the sequenced sample was CD4+ or CD8+ T cells sorted from blood, taken in a trial of the OX40 agonist ivuxolimab. The receptors derive from an adult with an advanced solid tumor such as melanoma, head and neck, liver or kidney cancer. The CDR3 runs from the conserved cysteine through the conserved F or W. Only some rows state a clone size, as once, few, many or a class for expanded clones.

J | V | size | CDR3
TRBJ2-3 | TRBV6-4 | . | CASSPGFSTDTQYF
TRBJ1-2 | TRBV7-2 | once | CASSLWGTGGYGYTF
TRBJ2-7 | TRBV6-1 | . | CASSFNRDEQYF
TRBJ2-7 | TRBV9 | once | CASSVAGREQYF
TRBJ2-7 | TRBV18 | . | CASSFPGQGNLNEQYF
TRBJ1-2 | TRBV28 | . | CASSLASGEIGYTF
TRBJ2-7 | TRBV9 | . | CASSVGGAREQYF
TRBJ1-1 | TRBV7-9 | . | CASSFKTGAGGTEAFF
TRBJ1-1 | TRBV18 | . | CASSPRENRNTEAFF
TRBJ1-1 | TRBV28 | . | CASSSSQRNPSDFF
TRBJ1-4 | TRBV28 | once | CASRLNSDVATNEKLFF
TRBJ1-3 | TRBV29-1 | . | CSVVWTGNTIYF
TRBJ2-3 | TRBV27 | . | CASSLYSGGYTDTQYF